This TCR beta chain was observed in a study of T cell responses to AZD1222 COVID-19 vaccine. Findings and limits, study-wide: Donor demographics were predominantly white British with a female majority; clonal diversity may be underestimated.

Method: immunoSEQ multiplex PCR; TCRdb's copy keeps in-frame clones and lacks some. This table has around 84,000 clones, 75% to 90% appearing once. This clone was recorded many times. Antigen specificity is unknown. Per the germline V gene, CDR1 is MNHEY and CDR2 is SMNVEV (reference sequence). The V end was cut by 2 bases, the J end by 5 bases, with 15 bases between. This CDR3 contains 15 residues. The sample here was peripheral blood, taken on day 0 of AZD1222 vaccination. This receptor was obtained from an adult in good health. This chain links TRBV27 with TRBJ1-2, with TRBD1 as a possible D gene (5 bases). The CDR3 protein is CASSLTLRGSYGYTF. CDR3 DNA sequence: TGTGCCAGCAGTTTAACCCTGAGGGGCTCTTATGGCTACACCTTC.